This T cell receptor (beta chain) was sequenced during a study of blood T cell repertoires in COVID-19. The length of the CDR3 is 16 residues. After removal of 6 bases from V and 3 bases from J, the junction contained 7 bases not matched to a gene. In germline, CDR1 is MDHEN, CDR2 SYDVKM. Repertoires were generated with immunoSEQ multiplex PCR, while TCRdb's copy carries only in-frame clones and drops some. This table holds about 180,000 clones, roughly nine tenths found once. Specimen: peripheral blood. The sequence was collected from a man aged 18 to 30 who had recovered from COVID-19. The gene calls are TRBV28 and TRBJ2-2, with 10 bases lining up with TRBD1. The CDR3 bases are TGTGCCAGCAGCCGACGGGACAGGGGTTACACCGGGGAGCTGTTTTTT. It encodes CASSRRDRGYTGELFF. Full variable domain (outside the CDR3, taken from reference TRBV28 and TRBJ2-2): DVKVTQSSRYLVKRTGEKVFLECVQDMDHENMFWYRQDPGLGLRLIYFSYDVKMKEKGDIPEGYSVSREKKERFSLILESASTNQTSMYLCASSRRDRGYTGELFFGEGSRLTVL.